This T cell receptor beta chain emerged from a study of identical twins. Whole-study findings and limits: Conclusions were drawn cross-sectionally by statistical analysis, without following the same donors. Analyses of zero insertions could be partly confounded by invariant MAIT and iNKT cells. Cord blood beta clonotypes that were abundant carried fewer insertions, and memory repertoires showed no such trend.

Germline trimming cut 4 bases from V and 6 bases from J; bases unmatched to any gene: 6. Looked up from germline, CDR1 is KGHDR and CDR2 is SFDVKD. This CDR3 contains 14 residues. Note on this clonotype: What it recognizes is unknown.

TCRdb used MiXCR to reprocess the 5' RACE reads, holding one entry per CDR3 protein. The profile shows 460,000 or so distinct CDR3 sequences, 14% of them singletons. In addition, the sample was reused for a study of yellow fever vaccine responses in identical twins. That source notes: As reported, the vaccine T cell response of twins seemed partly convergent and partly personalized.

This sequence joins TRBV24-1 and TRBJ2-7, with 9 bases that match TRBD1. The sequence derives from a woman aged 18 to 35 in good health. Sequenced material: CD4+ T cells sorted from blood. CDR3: CATSESGTGFEQYF. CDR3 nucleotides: TGTGCCACCAGTGAATCCGGGACAGGGTTCGAGCAGTACTTC.